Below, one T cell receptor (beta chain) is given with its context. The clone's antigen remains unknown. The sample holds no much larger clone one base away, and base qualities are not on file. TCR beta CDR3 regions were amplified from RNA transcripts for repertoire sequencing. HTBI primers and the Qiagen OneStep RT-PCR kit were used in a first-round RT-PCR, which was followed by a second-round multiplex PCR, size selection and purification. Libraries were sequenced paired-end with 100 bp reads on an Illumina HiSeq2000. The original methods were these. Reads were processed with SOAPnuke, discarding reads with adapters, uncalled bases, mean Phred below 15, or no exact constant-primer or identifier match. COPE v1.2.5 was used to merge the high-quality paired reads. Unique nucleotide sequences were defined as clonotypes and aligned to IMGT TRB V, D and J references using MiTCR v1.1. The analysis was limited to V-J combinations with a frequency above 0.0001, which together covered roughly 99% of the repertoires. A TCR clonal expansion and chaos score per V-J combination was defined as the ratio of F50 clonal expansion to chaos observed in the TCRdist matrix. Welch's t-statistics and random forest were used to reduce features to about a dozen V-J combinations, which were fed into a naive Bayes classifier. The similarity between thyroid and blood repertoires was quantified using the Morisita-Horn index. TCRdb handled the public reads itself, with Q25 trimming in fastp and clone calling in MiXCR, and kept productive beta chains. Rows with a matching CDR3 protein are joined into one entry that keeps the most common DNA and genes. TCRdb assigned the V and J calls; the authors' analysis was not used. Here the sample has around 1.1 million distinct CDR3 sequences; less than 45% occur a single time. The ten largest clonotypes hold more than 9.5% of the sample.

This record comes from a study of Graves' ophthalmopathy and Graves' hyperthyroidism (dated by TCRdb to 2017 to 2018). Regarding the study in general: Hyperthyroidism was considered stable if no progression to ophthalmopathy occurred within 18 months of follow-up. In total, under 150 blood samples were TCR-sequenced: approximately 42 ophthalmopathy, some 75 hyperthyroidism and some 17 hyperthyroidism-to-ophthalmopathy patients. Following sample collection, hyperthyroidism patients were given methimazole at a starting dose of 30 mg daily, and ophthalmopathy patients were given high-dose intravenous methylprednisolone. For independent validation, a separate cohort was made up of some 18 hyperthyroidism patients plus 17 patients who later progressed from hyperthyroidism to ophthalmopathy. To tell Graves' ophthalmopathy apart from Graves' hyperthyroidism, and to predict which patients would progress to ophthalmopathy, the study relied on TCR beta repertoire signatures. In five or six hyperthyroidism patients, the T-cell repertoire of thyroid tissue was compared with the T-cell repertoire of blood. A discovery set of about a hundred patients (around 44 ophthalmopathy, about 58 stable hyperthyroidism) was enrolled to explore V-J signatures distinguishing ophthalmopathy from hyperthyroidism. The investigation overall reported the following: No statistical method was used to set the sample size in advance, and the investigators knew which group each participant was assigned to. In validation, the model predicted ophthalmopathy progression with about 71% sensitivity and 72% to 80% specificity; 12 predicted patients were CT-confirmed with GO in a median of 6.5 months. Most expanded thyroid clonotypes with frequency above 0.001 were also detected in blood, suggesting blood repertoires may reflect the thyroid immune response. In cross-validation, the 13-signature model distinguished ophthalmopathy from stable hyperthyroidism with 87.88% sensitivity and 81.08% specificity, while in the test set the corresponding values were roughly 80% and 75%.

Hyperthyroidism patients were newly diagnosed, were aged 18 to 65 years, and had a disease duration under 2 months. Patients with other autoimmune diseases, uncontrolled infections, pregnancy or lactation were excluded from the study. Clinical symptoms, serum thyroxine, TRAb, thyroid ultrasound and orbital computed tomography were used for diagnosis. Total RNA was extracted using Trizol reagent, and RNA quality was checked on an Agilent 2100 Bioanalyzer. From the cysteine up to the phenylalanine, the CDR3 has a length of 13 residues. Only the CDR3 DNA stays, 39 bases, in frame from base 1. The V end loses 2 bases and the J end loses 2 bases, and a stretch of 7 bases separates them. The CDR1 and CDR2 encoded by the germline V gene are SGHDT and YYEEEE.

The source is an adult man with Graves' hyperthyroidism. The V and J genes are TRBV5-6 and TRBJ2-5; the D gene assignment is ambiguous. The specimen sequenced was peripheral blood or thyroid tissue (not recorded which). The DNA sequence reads TGTGCCAGCAGCTTATGGTCTCAAGAGACCCAGTACTTC. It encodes CASSLWSQETQYF.